This T cell receptor beta chain emerged from a study of blood T cell repertoires in COVID-19. Repertoires were generated with immunoSEQ multiplex PCR, while TCRdb's copy carries only in-frame clones and drops some. The sample contains a few hundred thousand clones, roughly 90% of which appear only once. The CDR3 has 15 residues. V lost 3 bases, J lost 0 bases, and 9 bases lay in between. Germline values: CDR1 KGHSH, CDR2 LQKENI. Donors were grouped by their self-reported clinical history. The chain recombines TRBV18 with TRBJ1-5, with D tentatively TRBD1 (5 bases). This sequence originates from a young woman with acute COVID-19. Sample: PBMCs or T cells enriched from blood (not recorded which). The CDR3 DNA reads as TGTGCCAGCTCACCGGGACTGACTAGCAATCAGCCCCAGCATTTT. Protein product: CASSPGLTSNQPQHF.